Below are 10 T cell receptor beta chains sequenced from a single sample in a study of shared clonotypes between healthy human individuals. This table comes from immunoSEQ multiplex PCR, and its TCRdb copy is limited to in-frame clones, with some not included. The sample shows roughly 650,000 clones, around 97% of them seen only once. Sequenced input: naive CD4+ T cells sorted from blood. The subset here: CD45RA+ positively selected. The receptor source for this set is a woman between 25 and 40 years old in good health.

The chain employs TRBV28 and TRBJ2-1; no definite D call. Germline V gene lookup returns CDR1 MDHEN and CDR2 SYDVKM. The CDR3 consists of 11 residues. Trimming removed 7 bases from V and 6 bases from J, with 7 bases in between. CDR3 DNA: TGTGCCAGCACATCCAGCAATGAGCAGTTCTTC. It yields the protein CASTSSNEQFF.

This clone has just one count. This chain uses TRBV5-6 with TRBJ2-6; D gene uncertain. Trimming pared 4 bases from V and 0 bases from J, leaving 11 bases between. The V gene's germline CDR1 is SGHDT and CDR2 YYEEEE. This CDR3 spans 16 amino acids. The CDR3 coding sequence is TGTGCCAGCAGCCACCTATTCCCCTCTGGGGCCAACGTCCTGACTTTC. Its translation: CASSHLFPSGANVLTF.

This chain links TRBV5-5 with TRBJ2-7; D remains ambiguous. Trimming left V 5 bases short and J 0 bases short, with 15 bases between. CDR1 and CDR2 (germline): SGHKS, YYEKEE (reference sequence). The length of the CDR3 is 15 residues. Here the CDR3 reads CASRVAALSSYEQYF. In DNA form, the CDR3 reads TGTGCCAGCAGGGTTGCGGCTCTGAGCTCCTACGAGCAGTACTTC.

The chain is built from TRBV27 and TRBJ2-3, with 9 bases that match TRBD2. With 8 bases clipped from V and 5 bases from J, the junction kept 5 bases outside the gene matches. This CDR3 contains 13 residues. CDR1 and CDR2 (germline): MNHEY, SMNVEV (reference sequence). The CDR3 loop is CASGGRAGDTQYF. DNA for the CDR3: TGTGCCAGCGGCGGGAGGGCAGGAGATACGCAGTATTTT.

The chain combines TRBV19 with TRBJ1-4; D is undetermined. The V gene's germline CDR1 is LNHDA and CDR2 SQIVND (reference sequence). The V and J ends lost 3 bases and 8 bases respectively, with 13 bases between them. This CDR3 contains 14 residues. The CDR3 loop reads CASSIQESSEKLFF. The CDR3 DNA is TGTGCCAGTAGTATTCAGGAGTCCTCCGAAAAACTGTTTTTT.

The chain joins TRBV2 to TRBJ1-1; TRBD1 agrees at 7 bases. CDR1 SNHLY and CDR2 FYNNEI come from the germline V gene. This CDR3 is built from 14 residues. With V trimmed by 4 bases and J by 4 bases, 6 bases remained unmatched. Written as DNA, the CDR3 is TGTGCCAGCAGTGCGGGACAGCACAGCACTGAAGCTTTCTTT. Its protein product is CASSAGQHSTEAFF. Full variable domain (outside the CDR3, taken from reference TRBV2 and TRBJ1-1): EPEVTQTPSHQVTQMGQEVILRCVPISNHLYFYWYRQILGQKVEFLVSFYNNEISEKSEIFDDQFSVERPDGSNFTLKIRSTKLEDSAMYFCASSAGQHSTEAFFGQGTRLTVV.

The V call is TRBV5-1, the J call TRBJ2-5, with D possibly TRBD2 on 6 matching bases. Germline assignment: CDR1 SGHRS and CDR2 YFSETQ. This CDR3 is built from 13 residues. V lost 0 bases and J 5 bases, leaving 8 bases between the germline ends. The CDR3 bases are TGCGCCAGCAGCTTGGATGGAGGGGAGACCCAGTACTTC. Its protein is CASSLDGGETQYF.

The CDR3 region is CASSLAVPGGYGNTIYF. CDR3 DNA sequence: TGTGCCAGCAGCTTAGCCGTCCCAGGGGGGTATGGAAACACCATATATTTT. The chain has TRBV7-8 and TRBJ1-3; 7 nucleotides align to TRBD1. Unmatched junction bases numbered 8, after V lost 0 bases and J lost 3 bases. The germline CDR1 and CDR2 sequences are SGHVS and FQNEAQ. This CDR3 is 17 amino acids long. Variable domain in full (rest from reference TRBV7-8 and TRBJ1-3): GAGVSQSPRYKVAKRGQDVALRCDPISGHVSLFWYQQALGQGPEFLTYFQNEAQLDKSGLPSDRFFAERPEGSVSTLKIQRTQQEDSAVYLCASSLAVPGGYGNTIYFGEGSWLTVV.

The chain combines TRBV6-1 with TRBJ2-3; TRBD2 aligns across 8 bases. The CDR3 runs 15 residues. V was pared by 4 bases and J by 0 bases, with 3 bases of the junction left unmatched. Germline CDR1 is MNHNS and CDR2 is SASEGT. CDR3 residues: CASSVASGSTDTQYF. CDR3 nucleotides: TGTGCCAGCAGTGTGGCTAGCGGGAGCACAGATACGCAGTATTTT.

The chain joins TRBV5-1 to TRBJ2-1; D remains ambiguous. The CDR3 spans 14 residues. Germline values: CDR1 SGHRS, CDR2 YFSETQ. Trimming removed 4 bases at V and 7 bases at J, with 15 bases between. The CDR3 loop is CASSRNDGNNEQFF. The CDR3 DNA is TGCGCCAGCAGCCGAAACGACGGAAATAATGAGCAGTTCTTC.